This is a list of T cell receptor beta chains from one sample in a study of T cells in Graves' hyperthyroidism and ophthalmopathy. TCRdb re-called the multiplex PCR reads with MiXCR, one entry per CDR3 protein. The sample holds hundreds of thousands of distinct CDR3 sequences, approximately 40% seen once. The sequencing input was blood. Receptor source: a young man with Graves' hyperthyroidism. Each CDR3 is given with its conserved first and last residue. Fields, in order: clone size, V gene, J gene, D gene, CDR3 DNA, CDR3 protein. D genes are given only for firm matches. Rows give clone size only sometimes, using once, few, many, or a class for an expanded clone.

clone_size: few
v_call: TRBV5-1
j_call: TRBJ1-1
d_call: -
cdr3_nt: TGCGCCAGCAGCTTGTCCGCCAACCCGTACACTGAAGCTTTCTTT
cdr3_aa: CASSLSANPYTEAFF

clone_size: few
v_call: TRBV7-8
j_call: TRBJ2-7
d_call: -
cdr3_nt: TGTGCCAGCACCTATGTGGAAGGGGGATCCTACGAGCAGTACTTC
cdr3_aa: CASTYVEGGSYEQYF

clone_size: -
v_call: TRBV7-9
j_call: TRBJ2-3
d_call: TRBD2
cdr3_nt: TGTGCCAGCAGGTTTAGCGGGAGCACAGATACGCGGTATTTT
cdr3_aa: CASRFSGSTDTRYF

clone_size: -
v_call: TRBV5-1
j_call: TRBJ1-1
d_call: -
cdr3_nt: TGCGCCAGCAGCTTTGAAGGGGCGGAGAACACTGAAGCTTTCTTT
cdr3_aa: CASSFEGAENTEAFF

clone_size: few
v_call: TRBV6-1
j_call: TRBJ2-6
d_call: -
cdr3_nt: TGTGCCAGCAGTGAAGCGCCGAGGCCTGGGGCCAACGTCCTGACTTTC
cdr3_aa: CASSEAPRPGANVLTF

clone_size: -
v_call: TRBV13
j_call: TRBJ2-2
d_call: TRBD2
cdr3_nt: TGTGCCAGCAGCCCTAGCGGGGGGGCGAACACCGGGGAGCTGTTTTTT
cdr3_aa: CASSPSGGANTGELFF

clone_size: -
v_call: TRBV12-3/TRBV12-4
j_call: TRBJ1-2
d_call: -
cdr3_nt: TGTGCCAGCGGACTTGAAAGCGCGGCCTATGGCTACACCTTC
cdr3_aa: CASGLESAAYGYTF

clone_size: -
v_call: TRBV10-3
j_call: TRBJ1-6
d_call: -
cdr3_nt: TGTGCCAGTTGCCGGACAGCCTATAATTCACCCCTCCACTTT
cdr3_aa: CASCRTAYNSPLHF

clone_size: few
v_call: TRBV5-1
j_call: TRBJ1-1
d_call: -
cdr3_nt: TGCGCCAGCAGCTTGGGTAACGGCGGAATATACACTGAAGCTTTCTTT
cdr3_aa: CASSLGNGGIYTEAFF

clone_size: many
v_call: TRBV12-3/TRBV12-4
j_call: TRBJ1-5
d_call: -
cdr3_nt: TGTGCCAGCAGCCTGACAGGCTATCAGGTCCAGCATTTT
cdr3_aa: CASSLTGYQVQHF

clone_size: -
v_call: TRBV7-3
j_call: TRBJ2-3
d_call: -
cdr3_nt: TGTGCCAGCAGCCCAGCGTGGCAAGGAGCGCAGTATTTT
cdr3_aa: CASSPAWQGAQYF